The 31 T cell receptor beta chains below come from one sample, sequenced in a study of blood T cell repertoires in COVID-19. Data came from immunoSEQ multiplex PCR; TCRdb stores just in-frame clones and leaves some out. The sample includes over 75,000 clones, about 88% of them seen just once. The specimen sequenced was peripheral blood. The receptors stem from a woman aged 80 or older with active COVID-19.

By sample share, this clone is medium-sized. In DNA form, the CDR3 reads TGTGCCACTCAAGAGACAGTCTCCTACGAGCAGTACTTC. Encoded protein: CATQETVSYEQYF. The chain is built from TRBV19 and TRBJ2-7, with a tentative D call TRBD1 (5 bases). Per germline, CDR1 LNHDA and CDR2 SQIVND (reference sequence). Trimming pared 10 bases from V and 0 bases from J, leaving 13 bases between. The CDR3 consists of 13 residues.

The genes are TRBV5-1 and TRBJ2-7; 9 bases are shared with TRBD1. In germline, CDR1 is SGHRS, CDR2 YFSETQ. The CDR3 spans 15 residues. The V segment lost 3 bases and the J segment 6 bases; nucleotides outside the gene matches: 10. CDR3 nucleotide sequence: TGCGCCAGCAGCTCGGCTGGGACAGGGTTGACCGAGCAGTACTTC. Amino acids: CASSSAGTGLTEQYF. The full variable domain, its missing parts supplied by reference TRBV5-1 and TRBJ2-7, is KAGVTQTPRYLIKTRGQQVTLSCSPISGHRSVSWYQQTPGQGLQFLFEYFSETQRNKGNFPGRFSGRQFSNSRSEMNVSTLELGDSALYLCASSSAGTGLTEQYFGPGTRLTVT.

The genes are TRBV5-1 and TRBJ2-3; TRBD1 matches 9 bases. The V segment lost 4 bases and the J segment 5 bases; nucleotides outside the gene matches: 8. Germline V gene sequence: CDR1 SGHRS, CDR2 YFSETQ. The CDR3 extends over 15 amino acids. The CDR3 spells CASSTGQGAGDTQYF. The CDR3 nucleotides read TGCGCCAGCAGCACGGGACAGGGCGCTGGAGATACGCAGTATTTT.

This chain joins TRBV6-2 or TRBV6-3 and TRBJ2-5; 7 bases agree with TRBD1. The CDR3 covers 19 residues. The germline V gene has CDR1 MNHEY and CDR2 SVGEGT. V shed 6 bases, J shed 4 bases, and the junction held 23 bases outside the gene matches. The CDR3 reads CASSKFHPGLTGKRETQYF. The CDR3 nucleotides are TGTGCCAGCAGCAAATTCCACCCGGGCTTGACAGGGAAAAGAGAGACCCAGTACTTC.

This clone was seen more than once but under ten times. J is TRBJ1-1 and V is TRBV20-1; the D gene is possibly TRBD1 (5 bases). The ends were cut back, 3 bases at V and 5 bases at J, with 10 bases in the middle. This CDR3 is built from 12 residues. CDR1 and CDR2 (germline): DFQATT, SNEGSKA (reference sequence). CDR3 in DNA: TGCAGTGCTAGTCAGGGTAGAACTGAAGCTTTCTTT. Translating it yields CSASQGRTEAFF.

The chain joins TRBV3-1 (or the pseudogene TRBV3-2) to TRBJ2-7; possible D gene TRBD2, 5 bases. The V and J ends lost 2 bases and 5 bases respectively, with 16 bases between them. The germline gives CDR1 LGHDT, CDR2 YNNKEL (reference sequence). The CDR3 has 15 residues. The CDR3 sequence is CASSQRTLEVDEQYF. CDR3 nucleotides: TGTGCCAGCAGCCAACGGACCTTGGAGGTTGACGAGCAGTACTTC.

The chain has TRBV29-1 and TRBJ2-1; 8 bases agree with TRBD2. The CDR3 runs 14 residues. Trimming removed 4 bases from V and 5 bases from J; junction bases left unmatched: 7. Germline CDR1 SQVTM, CDR2 ANQGSEA. The CDR3 DNA reads as TGCAGCGTTGTCGGGAGGGAACAGAACAATGAGCAGTTCTTC. As protein: CSVVGREQNNEQFF.

The V gene is TRBV6-5, the J gene TRBJ1-6; TRBD1 matches at 7 bases. CDR3 length equals 12 residues. V lost 5 bases, J lost 13 bases, and 5 bases stayed unmatched. In germline, CDR1 is MNHEY, CDR2 SVGAGI. CDR3 sequence (DNA): TGTGCCAGCAGTCCACAGGGGCGTCCCCTCCACTTT. Protein sequence: CASSPQGRPLHF.

The rearrangement joins TRBV7-3 to TRBJ2-3; unclear D gene. Trimming pared 5 bases from V and 3 bases from J, leaving 6 bases between. Germline V gene data show CDR1 as SGHTA and CDR2 as FQGTGA. This CDR3 is 12 amino acids long. The CDR3 DNA is TGTGCCAGCAGCATACATACAGATACGCAGTATTTT. It specifies CASSIHTDTQYF.

The chain's CDR3 is CASSPSRDTQYF. Written as DNA, the CDR3 is TGTGCCAGCTCACCCTCGAGGGATACGCAGTATTTT. V and J are TRBV18 and TRBJ2-3; D call uncertain. The CDR3 extends over 12 amino acids. Germline values: CDR1 KGHSH, CDR2 LQKENI. Trimming left V 3 bases short and J 6 bases short, with 7 bases between.

This chain joins TRBV28 and TRBJ1-2; 7 nucleotides line up with TRBD1. After removal of 7 bases from V and 4 bases from J, the junction contained 15 bases not matched to a gene. The CDR3 length is 16 residues. CDR1 and CDR2 (germline): MDHEN, SYDVKM. The CDR3 coding sequence is TGTGCCAGCACCATAGGGGGTACAGGGGCCCCCTATGGCTACACCTTC. Translated, it gives CASTIGGTGAPYGYTF.

The chain carries TRBV2 and TRBJ1-2, with D perhaps matching TRBD1 (6 bases). The V end was cut by 5 bases, the J end by 5 bases, with 9 bases between. The CDR3 consists of 12 residues. Per germline, CDR1 SNHLY and CDR2 FYNNEI. CDR3 in amino acids: CASSQQGYGYTF. The CDR3 DNA follows: TGTGCCAGCAGTCAACAGGGTTATGGCTACACCTTC.

CDR3 sequence: CASSQDLTHEQYF. The CDR3 bases are TGCGCCAGCAGCCAAGATTTGACACACGAGCAGTACTTC. The chain has TRBV4-3 and TRBJ2-7; D is uncertain. The germline V gene has CDR1 LGHNA and CDR2 YSLEER. The CDR3 length is 13 residues. Between the trimmed V and J ends, which lost 0 bases and 5 bases, there was a span of 8 bases.

The genes are TRBV7-9 and TRBJ2-3; 9 bases align to TRBD2. The V gene's germline CDR1 is SEHNR and CDR2 FQNEAQ (reference sequence). The CDR3 has 18 residues. The V gene end was trimmed by 5 bases and the J gene end by 0 bases; junction bases not matched to a gene: 12. The CDR3 nucleotides read TGTGCCAGCAGCCCAAGTGAGGGTCTAGCGGGAAGCACAGATACGCAGTATTTT. Protein sequence: CASSPSEGLAGSTDTQYF.

The sample holds one count of this clone. J is TRBJ1-1 and V is TRBV6-1; no firm D call. The V end lost 1 base, the J end lost 0 bases, and 15 bases lay between the germline ends. Germline values: CDR1 MNHNS, CDR2 SASEGT. The CDR3 is 17 residues long. CDR3 amino acids: CASSEVWAGRMNTEAFF. The CDR3 DNA reads as TGTGCCAGCAGTGAAGTGTGGGCAGGCCGCATGAACACTGAAGCTTTCTTT.

This chain uses TRBV6-6 with TRBJ2-7, with TRBD2 matching over 8 bases. Per the germline V gene, CDR1 is MNHNY and CDR2 is SVGAGI (reference sequence). V dropped 4 bases and J dropped 4; count of bases not matched to a gene: 6. The CDR3 loop spans 14 amino acids. The CDR3 bases are TGTGCCAGCAGTTCACCTGGCGGGGGGTACGAGCAGTACTTC. Translated: CASSSPGGGYEQYF.

This chain links TRBV3-1 (or the pseudogene TRBV3-2) with TRBJ2-7, with D perhaps matching TRBD2 (5 bases). There are 12 residues in the CDR3. V dropped 2 bases and J dropped 6 bases, with 8 bases sitting between them. Germline-derived CDR1 and CDR2 are LGHDT and YNNKEL (reference sequence). The CDR3 loop is CASSQREREQYF. CDR3 in DNA: TGTGCCAGCAGCCAAAGGGAGCGCGAGCAGTACTTC.

The chain recombines TRBV28 with TRBJ2-7, with D possibly matching TRBD2 (5 bases). The V gene lost 2 bases and the J gene lost 4 bases, with 15 bases spanning the gap. Germline CDR1 MDHEN, CDR2 SYDVKM. The CDR3 consists of 15 residues. The CDR3 DNA sequence: TGTGCCAGCAGTTTAGGGCCCAGGCGGGCGTACGAGCAGTACTTC. Its protein is CASSLGPRRAYEQYF. Variable domain in full (rest from reference TRBV28 and TRBJ2-7): DVKVTQSSRYLVKRTGEKVFLECVQDMDHENMFWYRQDPGLGLRLIYFSYDVKMKEKGDIPEGYSVSREKKERFSLILESASTNQTSMYLCASSLGPRRAYEQYFGPGTRLTVT.

This sequence joins TRBV29-1 and TRBJ2-7, with a weak D call TRBD2 (6 bases). Germline V lookup: CDR1 SQVTM, CDR2 ANQGSEA. This CDR3 has 14 residues. Trimming cost V 3 bases and J 4 bases, with 16 bases left between them. CDR3 in DNA: TGCAGCGTTGAGGTGGCCGGGAGCGGGTACGAGCAGTACTTC. It codes for CSVEVAGSGYEQYF.

The genes are TRBV9 and TRBJ2-7; a possible D gene is TRBD1 (6 bases). With 0 bases removed from V and 2 bases from J, the gap between germline ends came to 12 bases. Germline CDR1 SGDLS, CDR2 YYNGEE. The CDR3 runs to 15 residues. CDR3 nucleotides: TGTGCCAGCAGCGTAGCTACAGGGCCAACCTACGAGCAGTACTTC. Amino acids: CASSVATGPTYEQYF.

About this clone: The junction does not match germline at one end; this may be a read error. The chain joins TRBV7-7 to TRBJ2-5, with TRBD2 matching 7 bases. This CDR3 is 14 amino acids long. The germline V gene encodes CDR1 SSHAT and CDR2 FNYEAQ (reference sequence). The CDR3 reads CASSLNGRRETQYF. CDR3 in DNA: TGTGCTAGCAGCTTAAACGGGAGGAGGGAGACCCAGTACTTC.

The chain combines TRBV6-1 with TRBJ2-2, with TRBD2 matching over 7 bases. Germline CDR1 is MNHNS and CDR2 is SASEGT. J was trimmed by 7 bases and V by 0 bases; bases with no gene match: 2. This CDR3 spans 14 amino acids. CDR3 nucleotide sequence: TGTGCCAGCAGTGAAGCGGGGGGGGGCGGGGAGCTGTTTTTT. Protein: CASSEAGGGGELFF.

This clone showed up just once. This chain links TRBV28 with TRBJ2-7, with D perhaps TRBD2 (5 bases). The CDR3 sequence is 11 residues long. V lost 4 bases to trimming and J lost 8 bases, with 9 bases between them. Germline CDR1 MDHEN, CDR2 SYDVKM. CDR3 nucleotides: TGTGCCAGCAGTTCAGGACTGAAGCAGTACTTC. Protein: CASSSGLKQYF.

This rearrangement joins TRBV3-1 (or the pseudogene TRBV3-2) to TRBJ2-7, with 10 bases aligning to TRBD1. Germline-derived CDR1 and CDR2 are LGHDT and YNNKEL (reference sequence). V shed 1 base and J 3 bases; nucleotides not matched to a gene: 3. The length of the CDR3 is 15 residues. CDR3 residues: CASSQGQGALYEQYF. In DNA form, the CDR3 reads TGTGCCAGCAGCCAAGGACAGGGGGCTCTCTACGAGCAGTACTTC.

This chain connects TRBV5-4 to TRBJ2-1, with 8 bases lining up with TRBD2. The germline V gene encodes CDR1 SGHNT and CDR2 YYREEE (reference sequence). The V and J ends lost 4 bases and 10 bases, in that order; junction bases with no gene match: 13. CDR3 size: 15 residues. This CDR3 is CASSRRSGSPNEQFF. The CDR3 bases are TGTGCCAGCAGCCGAAGGAGCGGGAGCCCCAACGAGCAGTTCTTC. The full variable domain, rest sourced from reference TRBV5-4 and TRBJ2-1, is ETGVTQSPTHLIKTRGQQVTLRCSSQSGHNTVSWYQQALGQGPQFIFQYYREEENGRGNFPPRFSGLQFPNYSSELNVNALELDDSALYLCASSRRSGSPNEQFFGPGTRLTVL.

The chain uses TRBV6-5 and TRBJ2-7; possible D gene TRBD2, 5 bases. Trimming removed 2 bases at V and 4 bases at J, with 12 bases between. The CDR3 spans 14 residues. The germline V gene encodes CDR1 MNHEY and CDR2 SVGAGI. CDR3 sequence reads: CASSYASGIYEQYF. The CDR3 region has the DNA TGTGCCAGCAGTTACGCGTCGGGGATTTACGAGCAGTACTTC.

The rearrangement links TRBV19 to TRBJ2-3; 8 bases agree with TRBD2. CDR1 is LNHDA and CDR2 is SQIVND in the germline V gene (reference sequence). This CDR3 spans 16 amino acids. After removal of 3 bases from V and 3 bases from J, the junction contained 8 bases not matched to a gene. Here the CDR3 reads CASSIGLAGTTDTQYF. In DNA, the CDR3 is TGTGCCAGTAGTATTGGGCTAGCGGGTACGACAGATACGCAGTATTTT.

The chain links TRBV3-1 (or the pseudogene TRBV3-2) to TRBJ2-2; 13 bases are a match to TRBD2. This CDR3 has 18 amino acids. V lost 4 bases and J lost 2; bases outside the gene matches: 7. Per the germline V gene, CDR1 is LGHDT and CDR2 is YNNKEL (reference sequence). The CDR3 DNA is TGTGCCAGCAGCCGCGGACTAGCGGGAGCGGGAAACACCGGGGAGCTGTTTTTT. Amino acid sequence: CASSRGLAGAGNTGELFF.

The CDR3: CASRLRTGGNQPQHF. In DNA, the CDR3 is TGTGCCAGCAGACTAAGGACAGGTGGCAATCAGCCCCAGCATTTT. This sequence joins TRBV28 and TRBJ1-5, with 7 nucleotides matching TRBD1. J lost 2 bases, V lost 6 bases, and 7 bases had no gene match. Germline V gene lookup returns CDR1 MDHEN and CDR2 SYDVKM. The CDR3 is 15 amino acids.

The V call is TRBV6-4, the J call TRBJ1-5; TRBD1 is a possible D gene (6 bases). Germline loops: CDR1 MRHNA, CDR2 SNTAGT. With 4 bases removed from V and 12 bases from J, the gap between germline ends came to 16 bases. The CDR3 is made up of 13 amino acids. CDR3 region: CASSGLSTGRQHF. DNA for the CDR3: TGTGCCAGCAGTGGCCTTTCGACAGGCCGCCAGCATTTT.

The V call is TRBV7-9, the J call TRBJ1-5; D is undetermined. Germline V gene data show CDR1 as SEHNR and CDR2 as FQNEAQ (reference sequence). The CDR3 extends over 15 amino acids. Trimming took 2 bases from V and 5 from J, leaving 13 bases between them. CDR3 sequence (DNA): TGTGCCAGCAGCTTACTACGGGATGGGGATCAGCCCCAGCATTTT. It translates to CASSLLRDGDQPQHF.